This T cell receptor (beta chain) derives from a study of patients and donors after allogeneic stem cell transplantation. There are a few counts of this clonotype. TCRdb recomputed calls from the RT-PCR reads with MiXCR, one row per CDR3 protein. The data show about 410,000 distinct CDR3 sequences, with 16% seen just once and roughly 7.2% held by the top ten. Trimming stripped 4 bases from V and 1 base from J, with 17 bases between. This CDR3 spans 16 amino acids. Per germline, CDR1 SGHRS and CDR2 YFSETQ. This receptor was identified in a human donor who was either an allogeneic HSCT recipient or a stem cell or donor lymphocyte infusion donor (not recorded which). It is not recorded whose cells these are; they may come from a transplant donor. The chain couples TRBV5-1 to TRBJ1-1; maybe TRBD1 (5 bases). The sequencing input was blood, either unsorted or a sorted T cell fraction (not recorded which). The CDR3 loop is CASSPRVGRKNTEAFF. The CDR3 region has the DNA TGCGCCAGCAGCCCCAGGGTCGGGAGAAAGAACACTGAAGCTTTCTTT.